The subject of this entry is one T cell receptor beta chain. The sample originates from a study of blood T cell repertoires in COVID-19. Study in general: Samples of COVID-19 (acute and convalescent) were obtained from the United States, Italy and Spain. From T cells, B-cell-depleted T cells, or PBMCs came the material, which was cDNA or gDNA.

Participant age was about 18 to 89 years, and participants resided in roughly 25 US areas. Germline CDR1 reads KGHDR; CDR2 reads SFDVKD. V lost 5 bases and J lost 8, with 15 bases in between. This CDR3 is built from 14 residues. Under the authors' procedure: Reference gene primer amplification yielded estimated nucleated cell counts. Profiled with immunoSEQ multiplex PCR; TCRdb holds only in-frame clones, not every one. D and trimming were read from the DNA, whereas the V and J calls and clone size are those reported in that table. The table includes 200,000 or so clones, approximately 84% detected once.

The TCR comes from a middle-aged man who had recovered from COVID-19. Sequences were obtained from PBMCs or T cells enriched from blood (not recorded which). V usage is TRBV24-1 and J usage is TRBJ2-1, with TRBD2 as a possible D gene (6 bases). The CDR3 DNA reads TGTGCCACCAGTGCACTCGGAGGGGACGATGAGCAGTTCTTC. Translated, it gives CATSALGGDDEQFF.